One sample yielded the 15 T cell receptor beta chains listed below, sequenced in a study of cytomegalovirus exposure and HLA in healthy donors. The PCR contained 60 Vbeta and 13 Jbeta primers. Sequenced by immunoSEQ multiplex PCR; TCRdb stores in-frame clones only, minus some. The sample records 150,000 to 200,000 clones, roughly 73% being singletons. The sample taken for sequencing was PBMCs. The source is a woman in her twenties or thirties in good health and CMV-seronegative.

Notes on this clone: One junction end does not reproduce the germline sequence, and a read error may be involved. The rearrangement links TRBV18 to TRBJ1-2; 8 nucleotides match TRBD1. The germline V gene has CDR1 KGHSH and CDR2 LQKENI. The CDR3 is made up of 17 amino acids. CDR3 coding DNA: TGTGCCAGCTCACCACCGTCGGGGCAGGGGGCTAAGTATGGCTACACCTTC. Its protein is CASSPPSGQGAKYGYTF.

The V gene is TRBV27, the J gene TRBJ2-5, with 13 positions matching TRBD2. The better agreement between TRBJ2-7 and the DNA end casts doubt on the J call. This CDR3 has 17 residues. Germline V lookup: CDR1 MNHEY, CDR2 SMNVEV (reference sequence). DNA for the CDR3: TGTGCCAGCAGCCACTCTGGGACTAGCGGGATATCCTACGAGCAGTACTTC. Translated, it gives CASSHSGTSGISYEQYF.

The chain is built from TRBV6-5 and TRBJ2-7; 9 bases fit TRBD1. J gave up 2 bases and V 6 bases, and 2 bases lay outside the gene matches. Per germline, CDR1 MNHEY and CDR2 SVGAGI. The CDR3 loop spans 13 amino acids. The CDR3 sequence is CASSRDRAYEQYF. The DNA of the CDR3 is TGTGCCAGCAGCCGGGACAGGGCCTACGAGCAGTACTTC.

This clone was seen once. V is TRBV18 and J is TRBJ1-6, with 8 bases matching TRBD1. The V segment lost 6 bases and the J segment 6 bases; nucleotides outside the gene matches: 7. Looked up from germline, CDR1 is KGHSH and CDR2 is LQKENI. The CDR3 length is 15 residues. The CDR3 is CASSPIGQGNSPLHF. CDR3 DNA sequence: TGTGCCAGCTCGCCGATCGGACAGGGTAATTCACCCCTCCACTTT.

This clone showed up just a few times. CDR3 nucleotides: TGTGCCATCAGGGACGGAGGAGTATCCTACGAGCAGTACTTC. This gives the protein CAIRDGGVSYEQYF. The chain recombines TRBV10-3 with TRBJ2-5; the D gene is possibly TRBD2 (5 bases). The DNA end is more similar to TRBJ2-7, so the J call may be wrong. CDR3 size: 14 residues. Germline CDR1 and CDR2: ENHRY and SYGVKD.

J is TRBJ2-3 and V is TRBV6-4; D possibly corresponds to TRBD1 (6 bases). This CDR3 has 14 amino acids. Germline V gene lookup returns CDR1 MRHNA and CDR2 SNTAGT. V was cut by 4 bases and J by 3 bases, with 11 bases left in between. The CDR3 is CASSARGVTDTQYF. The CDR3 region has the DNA TGTGCCAGCAGTGCCAGGGGTGTGACAGATACGCAGTATTTT.

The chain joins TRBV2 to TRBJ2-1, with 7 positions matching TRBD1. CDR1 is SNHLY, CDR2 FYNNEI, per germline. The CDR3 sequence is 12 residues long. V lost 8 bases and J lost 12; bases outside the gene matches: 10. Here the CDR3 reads CASYSIRQGQFF. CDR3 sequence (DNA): TGTGCCAGCTACTCGATCCGACAGGGGCAGTTCTTC.

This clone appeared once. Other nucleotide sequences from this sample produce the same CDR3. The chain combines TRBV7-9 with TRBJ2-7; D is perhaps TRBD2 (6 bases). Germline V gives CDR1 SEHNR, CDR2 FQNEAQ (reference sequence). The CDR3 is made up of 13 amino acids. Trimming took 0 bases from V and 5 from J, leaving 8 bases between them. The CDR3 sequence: CASSLAGGDEQYF. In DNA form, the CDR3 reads TGTGCCAGCAGCTTAGCGGGGGGAGACGAGCAGTACTTC.

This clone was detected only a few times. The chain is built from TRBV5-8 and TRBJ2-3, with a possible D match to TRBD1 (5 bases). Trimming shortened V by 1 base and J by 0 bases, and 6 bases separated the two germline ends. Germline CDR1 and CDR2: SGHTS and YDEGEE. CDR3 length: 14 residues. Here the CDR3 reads CASSLWGSTDTQYF. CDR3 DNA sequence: TGTGCCAGCAGCTTGTGGGGCAGCACAGATACGCAGTATTTT.

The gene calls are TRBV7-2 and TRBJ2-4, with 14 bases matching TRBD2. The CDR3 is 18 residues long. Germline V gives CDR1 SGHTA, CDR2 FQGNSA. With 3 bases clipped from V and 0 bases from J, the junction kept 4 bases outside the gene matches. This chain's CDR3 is CASSFGTSGSPAKNIQYF. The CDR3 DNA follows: TGTGCCAGCAGCTTTGGGACTAGCGGGAGTCCAGCCAAAAACATTCAGTACTTC.

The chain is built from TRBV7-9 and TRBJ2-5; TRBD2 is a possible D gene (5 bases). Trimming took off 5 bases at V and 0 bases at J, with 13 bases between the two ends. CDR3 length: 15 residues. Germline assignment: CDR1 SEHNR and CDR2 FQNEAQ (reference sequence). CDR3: CASSRGSWYQETQYF. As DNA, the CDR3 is TGTGCCAGCAGCCGAGGGTCCTGGTACCAAGAGACCCAGTACTTC.

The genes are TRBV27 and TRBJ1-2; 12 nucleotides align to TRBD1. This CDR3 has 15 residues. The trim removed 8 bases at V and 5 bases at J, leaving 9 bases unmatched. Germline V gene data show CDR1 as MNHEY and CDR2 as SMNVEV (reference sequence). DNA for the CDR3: TGTGCCAGCCTAGGGACAGGGGGCCCTCCTTATGGCTACACCTTC. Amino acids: CASLGTGGPPYGYTF.

Here the CDR3 reads CASSQDRGLYEQYF. The CDR3 coding sequence is TGCGCCAGCAGCCAAGACAGGGGGCTATACGAGCAGTACTTC. The chain combines TRBV4-1 with TRBJ2-7; 8 bases map to TRBD1. From germline, CDR1 is MGHRA and CDR2 YSYEKL. The length of the CDR3 is 14 residues. The V gene end was trimmed by 0 bases and the J gene end by 4 bases; junction bases not matched to a gene: 2.

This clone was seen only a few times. In nucleotides, the CDR3 is TGTGCCAGTAGCAGACAGGGAGCCTCTGGAAACACCATATATTTT. Encoded protein: CASSRQGASGNTIYF. The chain employs TRBV19 and TRBJ1-3, with 7 bases fitting TRBD1. CDR3 length equals 15 residues. Germline V gene data show CDR1 as LNHDA and CDR2 as SQIVND (reference sequence). V lost 6 bases, J lost 0 bases, and 5 bases stayed unmatched.

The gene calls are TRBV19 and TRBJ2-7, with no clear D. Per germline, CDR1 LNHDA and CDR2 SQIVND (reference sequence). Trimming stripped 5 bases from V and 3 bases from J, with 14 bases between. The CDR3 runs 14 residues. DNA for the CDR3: TGTGCCAGTAGTCCCACAGTAGGATTCTACGAGCAGTACTTC. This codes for CASSPTVGFYEQYF.